Sequencing of this T cell receptor beta chain was carried out in a study of identical twins. Findings and caveats of the study: Out-of-frame alpha sequences that twins shared showed excess low generation probability.

MiXCR was run by TCRdb on the 5' RACE reads, yielding one entry per CDR3 protein. The table lists more than 650,000 distinct CDR3 sequences, roughly 6% of them singletons. This clonotype has a count of ten or more. Its antigen is not known. Sequencing was performed on naive T cells sorted from blood. The clonotype originates from a young man in good health.

CDR3 amino acids: CSVEADANTGELFF. CDR3 sequence (DNA): TGCAGCGTTGAGGCGGACGCGAACACCGGGGAGCTGTTTTTT. The rearrangement uses TRBV29-1 and TRBJ2-2; D unresolved. The V end was cut by 3 bases, the J end by 0 bases, with 8 bases between. This CDR3 comprises 14 residues. Germline V gene data show CDR1 as SQVTM and CDR2 as ANQGSEA.